This T cell receptor beta chain emerged from a study of CD8 T cells in Susac syndrome. The multiple sclerosis controls were treatment-naive patients with relapsing-remitting disease that was stable or active. The CD8+ and CD4+ T cells were isolated magnetically using a negative isolation approach, whereas the TEMRA cells were enriched by FACS. Random hexamers primed reverse transcription of about 0.45 to 1 ug RNA. immunoSEQ multiplex PCR amplified TCR beta CDR3 across 54 Vbeta, 13 Jbeta. Each CDR3 protein gets one entry after TCRdb re-called the immunoSEQ multiplex PCR reads with MiXCR. The sample shows 330,000 or so distinct CDR3 sequences, approximately 90% of them seen only once. V lost 8 bases and J lost 4, with 6 bases in between. The CDR3 is made up of 10 amino acids. Germline CDR1 and CDR2: SQVTM and ANQGSEA. Study results and caveats: The study's TCR sequencing and HLA analysis drew on a certain number of individuals. That number was acknowledged as relatively small.

To note about this clonotype: Its antigen is not known.

The V call is TRBV29-1, the J call TRBJ2-1; D remains ambiguous. The clonotype originates from a human donor with multiple sclerosis. Sequencing input: CD8+ T cells from PBMCs. Here the CDR3 DNA reads TGCAGCTTCACGTACAATGAGCAGTTCTTC. It yields the protein CSFTYNEQFF.